Listed below are T cell receptor beta chains from one sample, sequenced in a study of vaccination effects on CD4 cells after COVID-19. Repertoires were generated with immunoSEQ multiplex PCR, while TCRdb's copy carries only in-frame clones and drops some. The repertoire consists of roughly 30,000 clones, with about 80% occurring once and the leading ten covering around 30%. These receptors are not linked to any known antigen. The sample in question was CD4+ T cells from PBMCs cultured with SARS-CoV-2 spike peptides, obtained before COVID-19 vaccination. Receptor source: a human donor who received a COVID-19 vaccine. Both conserved end residues are part of each CDR3. A D gene is named only where the DNA matches it firmly. Expanded clones get a size class; other rows say once, few or many, or leave the size out.

clone_size: NA; v_call: TRBV4-2; cdr3_length: 16; d_call: NA; j_call: TRBJ2-7; cdr3_nt: TGTGCCAGCAGCCAAGATCACAGTCTAAGTGCCTACGAGCAGTACTTC; cdr3_aa: CASSQDHSLSAYEQYF
clone_size: NA; v_call: TRBV5-6; cdr3_length: 14; d_call: TRBD1; j_call: TRBJ1-2; cdr3_nt: TGTGCCAGCAGCGAACGGACAGGGATCTATGGCTACACCTTC; cdr3_aa: CASSERTGIYGYTF
clone_size: NA; v_call: TRBV19; cdr3_length: 13; d_call: TRBD1; j_call: TRBJ2-7; cdr3_nt: TGTGCCAGTAGGGGACAGGGGGCAGGCGAGCAGTACTTC; cdr3_aa: CASRGQGAGEQYF
clone_size: NA; v_call: TRBV9; cdr3_length: 16; d_call: NA; j_call: TRBJ2-1; cdr3_nt: TGTGCCAGCAGCGGGGGTACCCCAAGCTCCTACAATGAGCAGTTCTTC; cdr3_aa: CASSGGTPSSYNEQFF
clone_size: NA; v_call: TRBV14; cdr3_length: 15; d_call: NA; j_call: TRBJ2-3; cdr3_nt: TGTGCCAGCAGCCAAGGGAGGGGACGCGGATCTACGCAGTATTTT; cdr3_aa: CASSQGRGRGSTQYF
clone_size: NA; v_call: TRBV4-1; cdr3_length: 14; d_call: NA; j_call: TRBJ1-4; cdr3_nt: TGCGCCAGCAGCCAAGGGGTGGCGAATGAAAAACTGTTTTTT; cdr3_aa: CASSQGVANEKLFF
clone_size: NA; v_call: TRBV28; cdr3_length: 19; d_call: NA; j_call: TRBJ2-6; cdr3_nt: TGTGCCAGCAGTTTCCCGAGCAGGGACCTCCGCTCTGGGGCCAACGTCCTGACTTTC; cdr3_aa: CASSFPSRDLRSGANVLTF
clone_size: NA; v_call: TRBV7-2; cdr3_length: 14; d_call: NA; j_call: TRBJ2-3; cdr3_nt: TGTGCCAGCAGCCGCCCGATAAGCACAGATACGCAGTATTTT; cdr3_aa: CASSRPISTDTQYF
clone_size: NA; v_call: TRBV28; cdr3_length: 15; d_call: NA; j_call: TRBJ2-7; cdr3_nt: TGTGCCAGCAGTTTACCCGGGACCCCCGCCTACGAGCAGTACTTC; cdr3_aa: CASSLPGTPAYEQYF
clone_size: NA; v_call: TRBV2; cdr3_length: 13; d_call: TRBD1; j_call: TRBJ1-2; cdr3_nt: TGTGCCAGCAGTTTGAGGTCAGGGGGTGGCTACACCTTC; cdr3_aa: CASSLRSGGGYTF
clone_size: NA; v_call: TRBV5-6; cdr3_length: 15; d_call: TRBD1; j_call: TRBJ2-2; cdr3_nt: TGTGCCAGCGCCGCCAGGGGGTTCTACACCGGGGAGCTGTTTTTT; cdr3_aa: CASAARGFYTGELFF
clone_size: NA; v_call: TRBV6-5; cdr3_length: 15; d_call: NA; j_call: TRBJ2-6; cdr3_nt: TGTGCCAGCACCCCCGGAAGCTCTGGGGCCAACGTCCTGACTTTC; cdr3_aa: CASTPGSSGANVLTF
clone_size: NA; v_call: TRBV11-2; cdr3_length: 16; d_call: TRBD2; j_call: TRBJ2-5; cdr3_nt: TGTGCCAGCAGCCAAGGGGCTAGCGGGAGCCTAGAGACCCAGTACTTC; cdr3_aa: CASSQGASGSLETQYF
clone_size: NA; v_call: TRBV7-2; cdr3_length: 15; d_call: TRBD2; j_call: TRBJ2-7; cdr3_nt: TGTGCCAGCAGCTTGCGGACTAGCGGGGCATACGAGCAGTACTTC; cdr3_aa: CASSLRTSGAYEQYF
clone_size: few; v_call: TRBV5-1; cdr3_length: 15; d_call: NA; j_call: TRBJ1-1; cdr3_nt: TGCGCCAGCAGCTTGGTTCAAGGGGGGAGTACTGAAGCTTTCTTT; cdr3_aa: CASSLVQGGSTEAFF
clone_size: NA; v_call: TRBV6-6; cdr3_length: 15; d_call: NA; j_call: TRBJ1-6; cdr3_nt: TGTGCCAGCAGTTACCCGGAGGGGGTGAGGTCACCCCTCCACTTT; cdr3_aa: CASSYPEGVRSPLHF
clone_size: few; v_call: TRBV9; cdr3_length: 14; d_call: NA; j_call: TRBJ2-1; cdr3_nt: TGTGCCAGCAGCGTAGGGGGCCTAGGAAATGAGCAGTTCTTC; cdr3_aa: CASSVGGLGNEQFF
clone_size: few; v_call: TRBV6-1; cdr3_length: 14; d_call: NA; j_call: TRBJ1-1; cdr3_nt: TGTGCCAGCAGTGAAGCGCGCGTGGGGGGAGAAGCTTTCTTT; cdr3_aa: CASSEARVGGEAFF
clone_size: NA; v_call: TRBV5-1; cdr3_length: 15; d_call: NA; j_call: TRBJ1-1; cdr3_nt: TGCGCCAGCTGCAGAACGCTTCAGGGGAACACTGAAGCTTTCTTT; cdr3_aa: CASCRTLQGNTEAFF
clone_size: NA; v_call: TRBV5-1; cdr3_length: 15; d_call: NA; j_call: TRBJ2-5; cdr3_nt: TGCGCCAGCAGCTTGGGTCTCAGGGGGGGAGAGACCCAGTACTTC; cdr3_aa: CASSLGLRGGETQYF
clone_size: NA; v_call: TRBV18; cdr3_length: 17; d_call: NA; j_call: TRBJ2-6; cdr3_nt: TGTGCCAGCTCACCACGTAACACCAACTCTGGGGCCAACGTCCTGACTTTC; cdr3_aa: CASSPRNTNSGANVLTF
clone_size: NA; v_call: TRBV7-8; cdr3_length: 15; d_call: TRBD1; j_call: TRBJ1-3; cdr3_nt: TGTGCCAGCAGCCCCTACAGGGGTGGTGGAAACACCATATATTTT; cdr3_aa: CASSPYRGGGNTIYF
clone_size: NA; v_call: TRBV19; cdr3_length: 13; d_call: NA; j_call: TRBJ1-2; cdr3_nt: TGTGCCAGTAGTATAGATTGGGACTATGGCTACACCTTC; cdr3_aa: CASSIDWDYGYTF
clone_size: NA; v_call: TRBV18; cdr3_length: 12; d_call: NA; j_call: TRBJ1-2; cdr3_nt: TGTGCCAGCTCGGAAAACGGCTATGGCTACACCTTC; cdr3_aa: CASSENGYGYTF